This entry features one T cell receptor beta chain sequence. At one end the junction does not follow the germline gene, possibly because of a read error. In the study's own analysis: Amplification with reference gene primers provided the estimates of nucleated cell counts. Assay: immunoSEQ multiplex PCR; the TCRdb copy retains only in-frame clones and omits some. That table gives V, J and clone size, and the DNA gave D and trimming. The sample lists some 120,000 clones; more than 70% were seen once. These data come from a study of blood T cell repertoires in COVID-19. Study overall: There were acute and convalescent COVID-19 samples, and they came from the United States, Italy and Spain. Sources were T cells, B-cell-depleted T cells, or PBMCs; the material itself was cDNA or gDNA.

Germline V gene lookup returns CDR1 LNHDA and CDR2 SQIVND (reference sequence). The CDR3 runs 16 residues. This clonotype was sampled from a woman between 55 and 75 years old with acute or convalescent COVID-19. The gene calls are TRBV19 and TRBJ1-6, with 9 bases matching TRBD1. The source material was peripheral blood. Here the CDR3 DNA reads TGTGCCAGTAGTATAACACAGGGGGCGTATAGTTCACCCCTCCACTTT. This codes for CASSITQGAYSSPLHF. Looking up the rest from reference TRBV19 and TRBJ1-6 gives the full variable domain: DGGITQSPKYLFRKEGQNVTLSCEQNLNHDAMYWYRQDPGQGLRLIYYSQIVNDFQKGDIAEGYSVSREKKESFPLTVTSAQKNPTAFYLCASSITQGAYSSPLHFGNGTRLTVT.